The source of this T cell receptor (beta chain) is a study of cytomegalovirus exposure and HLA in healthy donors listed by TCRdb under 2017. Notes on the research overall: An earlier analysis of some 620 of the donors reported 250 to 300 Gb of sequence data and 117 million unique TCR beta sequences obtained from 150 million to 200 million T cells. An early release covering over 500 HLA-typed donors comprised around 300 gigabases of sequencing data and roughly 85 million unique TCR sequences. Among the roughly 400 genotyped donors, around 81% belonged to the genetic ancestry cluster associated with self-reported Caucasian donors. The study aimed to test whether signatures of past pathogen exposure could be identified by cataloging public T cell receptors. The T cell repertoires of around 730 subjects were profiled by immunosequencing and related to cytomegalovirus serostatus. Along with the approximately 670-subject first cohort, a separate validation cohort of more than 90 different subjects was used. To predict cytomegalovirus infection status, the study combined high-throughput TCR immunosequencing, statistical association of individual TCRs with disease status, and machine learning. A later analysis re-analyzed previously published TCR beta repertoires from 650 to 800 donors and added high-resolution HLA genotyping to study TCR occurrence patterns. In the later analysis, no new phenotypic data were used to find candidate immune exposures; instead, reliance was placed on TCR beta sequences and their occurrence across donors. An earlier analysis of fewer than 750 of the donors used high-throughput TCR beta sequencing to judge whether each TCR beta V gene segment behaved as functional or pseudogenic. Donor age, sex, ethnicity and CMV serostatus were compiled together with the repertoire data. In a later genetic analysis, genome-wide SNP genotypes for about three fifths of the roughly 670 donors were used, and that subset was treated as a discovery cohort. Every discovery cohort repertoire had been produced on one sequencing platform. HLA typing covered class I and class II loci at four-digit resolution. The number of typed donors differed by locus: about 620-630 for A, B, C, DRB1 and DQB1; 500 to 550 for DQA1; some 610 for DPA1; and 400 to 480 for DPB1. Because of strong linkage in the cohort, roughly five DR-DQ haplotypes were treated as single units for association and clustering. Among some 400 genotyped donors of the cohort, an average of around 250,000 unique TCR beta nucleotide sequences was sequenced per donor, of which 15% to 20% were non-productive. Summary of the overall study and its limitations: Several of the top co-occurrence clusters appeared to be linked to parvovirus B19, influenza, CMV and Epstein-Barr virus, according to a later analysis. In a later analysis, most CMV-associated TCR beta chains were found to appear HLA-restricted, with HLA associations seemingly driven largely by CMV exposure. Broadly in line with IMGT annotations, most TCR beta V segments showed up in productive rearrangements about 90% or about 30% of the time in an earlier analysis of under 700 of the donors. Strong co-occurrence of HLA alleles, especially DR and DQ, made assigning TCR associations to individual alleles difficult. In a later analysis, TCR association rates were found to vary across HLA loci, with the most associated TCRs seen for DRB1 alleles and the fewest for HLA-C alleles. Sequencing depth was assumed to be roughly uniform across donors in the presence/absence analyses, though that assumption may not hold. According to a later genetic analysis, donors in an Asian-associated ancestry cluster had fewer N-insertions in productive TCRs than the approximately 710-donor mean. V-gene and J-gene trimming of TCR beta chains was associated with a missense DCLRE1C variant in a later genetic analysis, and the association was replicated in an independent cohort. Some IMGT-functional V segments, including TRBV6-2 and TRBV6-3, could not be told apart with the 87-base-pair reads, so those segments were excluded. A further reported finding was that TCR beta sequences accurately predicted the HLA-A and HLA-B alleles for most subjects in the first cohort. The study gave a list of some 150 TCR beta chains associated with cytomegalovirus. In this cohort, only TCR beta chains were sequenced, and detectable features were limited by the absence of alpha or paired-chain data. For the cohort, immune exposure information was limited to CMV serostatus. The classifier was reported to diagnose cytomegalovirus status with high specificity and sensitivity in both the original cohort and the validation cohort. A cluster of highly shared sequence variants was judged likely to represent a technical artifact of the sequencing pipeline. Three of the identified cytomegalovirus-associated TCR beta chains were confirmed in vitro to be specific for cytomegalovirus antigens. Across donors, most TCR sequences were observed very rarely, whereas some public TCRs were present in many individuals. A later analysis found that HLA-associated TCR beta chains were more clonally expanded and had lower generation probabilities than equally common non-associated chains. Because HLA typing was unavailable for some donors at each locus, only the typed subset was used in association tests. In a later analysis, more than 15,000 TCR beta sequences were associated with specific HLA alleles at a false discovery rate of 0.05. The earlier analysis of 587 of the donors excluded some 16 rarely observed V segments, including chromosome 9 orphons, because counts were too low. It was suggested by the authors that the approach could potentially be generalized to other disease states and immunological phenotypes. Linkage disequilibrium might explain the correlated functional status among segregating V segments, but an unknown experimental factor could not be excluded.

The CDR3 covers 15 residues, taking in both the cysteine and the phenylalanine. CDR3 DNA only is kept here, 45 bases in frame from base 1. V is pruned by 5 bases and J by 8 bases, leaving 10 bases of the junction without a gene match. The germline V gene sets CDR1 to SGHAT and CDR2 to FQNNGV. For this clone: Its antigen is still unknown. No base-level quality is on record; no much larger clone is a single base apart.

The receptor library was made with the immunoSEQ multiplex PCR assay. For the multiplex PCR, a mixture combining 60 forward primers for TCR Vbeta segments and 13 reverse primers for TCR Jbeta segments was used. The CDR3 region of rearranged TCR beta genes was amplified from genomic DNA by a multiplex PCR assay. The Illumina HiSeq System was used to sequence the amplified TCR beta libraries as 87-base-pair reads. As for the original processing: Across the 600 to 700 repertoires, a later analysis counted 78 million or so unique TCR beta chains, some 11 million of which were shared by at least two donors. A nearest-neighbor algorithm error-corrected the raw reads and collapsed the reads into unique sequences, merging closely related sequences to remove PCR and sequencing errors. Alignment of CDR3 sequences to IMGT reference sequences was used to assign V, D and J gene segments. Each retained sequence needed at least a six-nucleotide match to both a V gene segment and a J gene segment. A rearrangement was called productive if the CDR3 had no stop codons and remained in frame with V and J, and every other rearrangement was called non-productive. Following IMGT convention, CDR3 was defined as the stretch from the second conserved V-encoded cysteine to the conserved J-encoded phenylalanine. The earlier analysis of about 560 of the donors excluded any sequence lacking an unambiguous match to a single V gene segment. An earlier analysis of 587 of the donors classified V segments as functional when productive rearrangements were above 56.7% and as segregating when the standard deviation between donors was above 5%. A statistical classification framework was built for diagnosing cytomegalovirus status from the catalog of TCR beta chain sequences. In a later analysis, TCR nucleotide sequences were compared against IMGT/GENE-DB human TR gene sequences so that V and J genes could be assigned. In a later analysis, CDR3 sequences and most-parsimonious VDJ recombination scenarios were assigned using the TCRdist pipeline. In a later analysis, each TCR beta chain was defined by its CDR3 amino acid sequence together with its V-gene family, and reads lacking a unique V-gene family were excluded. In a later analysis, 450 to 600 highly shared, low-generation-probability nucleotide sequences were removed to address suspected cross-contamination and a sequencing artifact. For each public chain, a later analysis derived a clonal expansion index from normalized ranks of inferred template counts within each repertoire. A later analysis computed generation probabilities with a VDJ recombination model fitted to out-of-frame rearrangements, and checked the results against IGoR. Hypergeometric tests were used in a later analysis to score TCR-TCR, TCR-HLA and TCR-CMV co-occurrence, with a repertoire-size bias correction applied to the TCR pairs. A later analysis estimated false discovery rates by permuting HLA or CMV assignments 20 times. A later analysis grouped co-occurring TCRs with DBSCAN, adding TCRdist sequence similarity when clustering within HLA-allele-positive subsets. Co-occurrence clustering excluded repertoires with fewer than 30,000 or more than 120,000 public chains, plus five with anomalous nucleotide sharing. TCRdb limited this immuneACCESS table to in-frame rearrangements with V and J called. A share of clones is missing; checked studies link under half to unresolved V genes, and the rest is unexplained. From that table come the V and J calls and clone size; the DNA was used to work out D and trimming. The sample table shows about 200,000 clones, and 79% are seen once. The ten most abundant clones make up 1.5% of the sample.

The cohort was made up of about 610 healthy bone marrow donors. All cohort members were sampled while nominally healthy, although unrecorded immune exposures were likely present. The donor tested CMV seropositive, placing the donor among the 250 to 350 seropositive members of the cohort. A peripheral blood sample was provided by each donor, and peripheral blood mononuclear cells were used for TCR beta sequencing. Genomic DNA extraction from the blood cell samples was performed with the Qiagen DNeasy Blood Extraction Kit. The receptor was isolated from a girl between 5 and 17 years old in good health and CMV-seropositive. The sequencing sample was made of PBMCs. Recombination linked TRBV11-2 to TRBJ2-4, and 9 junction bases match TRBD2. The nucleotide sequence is TGTGCCAGCAGCGGTCTAGCGGGGATGTCACACATTCAGTACTTC. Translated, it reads CASSGLAGMSHIQYF.